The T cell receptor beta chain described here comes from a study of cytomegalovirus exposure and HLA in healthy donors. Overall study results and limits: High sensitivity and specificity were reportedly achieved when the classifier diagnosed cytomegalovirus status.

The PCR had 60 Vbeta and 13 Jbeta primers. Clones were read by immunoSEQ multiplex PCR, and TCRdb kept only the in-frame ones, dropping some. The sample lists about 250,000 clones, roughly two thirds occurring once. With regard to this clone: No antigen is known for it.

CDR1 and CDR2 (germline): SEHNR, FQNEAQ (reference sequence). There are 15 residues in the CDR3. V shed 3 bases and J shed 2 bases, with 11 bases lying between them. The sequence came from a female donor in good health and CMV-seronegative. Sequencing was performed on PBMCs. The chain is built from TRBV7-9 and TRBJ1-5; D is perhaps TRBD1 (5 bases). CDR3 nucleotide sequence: TGTGCCAGCAGCTTGGAAGGGGTAGGCAATCAGCCCCAGCATTTT. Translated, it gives CASSLEGVGNQPQHF.